These 5 T cell receptor beta chains share one sample of origin, sequenced in a study of OX40 agonist ivuxolimab in advanced cancers. The library was obtained by the immunoSEQ multiplex PCR assay. This is the immuneACCESS table as TCRdb keeps it, with only in-frame sequences that have V and J called. A part of the clones is gone; compared with another copy, unresolved V genes explain less than half, and the rest is unexplained. This sample is represented by fewer than 75,000 clones; around 90% of them were singletons. The leading ten clones occupy 0.65% to 0.7% of the sample. The starting material was CD4+ or CD8+ T cells sorted from blood, obtained in a trial of the OX40 agonist ivuxolimab. The receptors here all came from an adult with an advanced solid tumor such as melanoma, head and neck, liver or kidney cancer.

J is TRBJ2-1 and V is TRBV5-4; TRBD2 agrees at 10 bases. The CDR3 totals 14 residues. The V segment lost 4 bases and the J segment 8 bases; nucleotides outside the gene matches: 6. Germline V gives CDR1 SGHNT, CDR2 YYREEE (reference sequence). CDR3 bases: TGTGCCAGCAGCAACTCCGGGACTAGCGATGAGCAGTTCTTC. It is translated as CASSNSGTSDEQFF. The full variable domain, completed using reference TRBV5-4 and TRBJ2-1, is ETGVTQSPTHLIKTRGQQVTLRCSSQSGHNTVSWYQQALGQGPQFIFQYYREEENGRGNFPPRFSGLQFPNYSSELNVNALELDDSALYLCASSNSGTSDEQFFGPGTRLTVL.

The chain couples TRBV5-6 to TRBJ2-7, with 11 bases lining up with TRBD2. CDR1 SGHDT and CDR2 YYEEEE come from the germline V gene. V shed 0 bases and J 3 bases; nucleotides not matched to a gene: 5. This CDR3 is 16 amino acids long. CDR3 amino acids: CASSLVAGGYYYEQYF. The CDR3 coding sequence is TGTGCCAGCAGCTTGGTAGCGGGAGGGTACTACTACGAGCAGTACTTC.

The chain joins TRBV9 to TRBJ1-1; D is unclear. The germline CDR1 and CDR2 sequences are SGDLS and YYNGEE. The V end was cut by 0 bases, the J end by 6 bases, with 18 bases between. The CDR3 covers 16 residues. The CDR3 region has the DNA TGTGCCAGCAGCGTAGTCAGCGCGGGCGGAGGGTCTGAAGCTTTCTTT. Its protein is CASSVVSAGGGSEAFF. Full variable domain (rest looked up from reference TRBV9 and TRBJ1-1): DSGVTQTPKHLITATGQRVTLRCSPRSGDLSVYWYQQSLDQGLQFLIQYYNGEERAKGNILERFSAQQFPDLHSELNLSSLELGDSALYFCASSVVSAGGGSEAFFGQGTRLTVV.

This sequence joins TRBV9 and TRBJ2-1; 9 nucleotides match TRBD2. Trimming took 0 bases from V and 3 from J; bases not matched to a gene: 4. Germline V gene sequence: CDR1 SGDLS, CDR2 YYNGEE. The CDR3 is 16 amino acids. The DNA for the CDR3 is TGTGCCAGCAGCGTAGTGGCTAGCGGGAACTACAATGAGCAGTTCTTC. The encoded protein is CASSVVASGNYNEQFF.

This chain links TRBV28 with TRBJ1-5; D may be TRBD1 (6 bases). Trimming removed 6 bases at V and 2 bases at J, with 14 bases between. Germline V gene data show CDR1 as MDHEN and CDR2 as SYDVKM. This CDR3 comprises 15 residues. CDR3 nucleotides: TGTGCCAGCAGCCCTGAGACAGGCGGCAATCAGCCCCAGCATTTT. Protein: CASSPETGGNQPQHF.